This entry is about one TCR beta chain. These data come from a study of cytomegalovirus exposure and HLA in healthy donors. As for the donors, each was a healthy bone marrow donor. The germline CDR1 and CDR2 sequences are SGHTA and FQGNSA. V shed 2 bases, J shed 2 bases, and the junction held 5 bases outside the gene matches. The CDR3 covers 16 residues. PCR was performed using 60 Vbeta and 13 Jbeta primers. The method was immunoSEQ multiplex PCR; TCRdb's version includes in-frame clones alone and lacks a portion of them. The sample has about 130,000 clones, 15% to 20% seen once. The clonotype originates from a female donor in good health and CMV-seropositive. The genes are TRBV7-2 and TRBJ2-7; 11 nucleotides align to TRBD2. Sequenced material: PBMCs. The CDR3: CASSLQTSGSAYEQYF. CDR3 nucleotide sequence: TGTGCCAGCAGCTTACAAACTAGCGGGAGCGCCTACGAGCAGTACTTC.